This T cell receptor (beta chain) was obtained from a study of immune evolution from preneoplasia to lung adenocarcinoma. Points from the study as a whole: Later-stage lesions seemingly showed higher T cell density and diversity than normal lung. Normal lung had the highest top T cell clone frequencies. Highest clonality occurred in KRAS-mutant, not EGFR-mutant or double wild-type, nodules.

Germline V gene sequence: CDR1 SNHLY, CDR2 FYNNEI. J lost 3 bases, V lost 7 bases, and 5 bases had no gene match. The CDR3 is 13 amino acids. The assay was immunoSEQ multiplex PCR, and TCRdb's table has in-frame clones only and misses some. The sample lists approximately 4,900 clones, about 80% occurring once. As to this clone: Antigen: not known.

Patients had resection in Japan or China between about 2013 and 2017. This clonotype was sampled from a person between 65 and 79 years old with lung adenocarcinoma. The material sequenced was FFPE minimally invasive lung adenocarcinoma tissue. This rearrangement joins TRBV2 to TRBJ2-7, with TRBD2 matching 8 bases. In DNA form, the CDR3 reads TGTGCCAGCAAACGGGAGGGAGTCTACGAGCAGTACTTC. Amino acid sequence: CASKREGVYEQYF.